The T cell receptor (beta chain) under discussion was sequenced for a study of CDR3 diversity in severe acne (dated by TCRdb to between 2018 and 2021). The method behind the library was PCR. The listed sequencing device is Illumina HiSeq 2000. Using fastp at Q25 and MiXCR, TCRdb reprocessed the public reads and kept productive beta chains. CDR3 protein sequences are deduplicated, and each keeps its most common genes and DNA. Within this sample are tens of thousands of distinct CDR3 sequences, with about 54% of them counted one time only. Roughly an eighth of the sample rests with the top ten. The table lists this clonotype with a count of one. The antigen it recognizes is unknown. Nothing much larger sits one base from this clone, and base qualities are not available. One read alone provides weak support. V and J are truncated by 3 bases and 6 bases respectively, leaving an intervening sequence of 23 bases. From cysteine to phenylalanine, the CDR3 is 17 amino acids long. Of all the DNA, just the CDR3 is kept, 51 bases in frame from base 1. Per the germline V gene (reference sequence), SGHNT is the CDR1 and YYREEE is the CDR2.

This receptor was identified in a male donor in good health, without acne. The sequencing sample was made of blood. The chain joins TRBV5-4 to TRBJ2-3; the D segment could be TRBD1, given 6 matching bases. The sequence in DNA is TGTGCCAGCAGCTCCGGTGCAGGGGCCTCTAACACTGATACGCAGTATTTT. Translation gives CASSSGAGASNTDTQYF.